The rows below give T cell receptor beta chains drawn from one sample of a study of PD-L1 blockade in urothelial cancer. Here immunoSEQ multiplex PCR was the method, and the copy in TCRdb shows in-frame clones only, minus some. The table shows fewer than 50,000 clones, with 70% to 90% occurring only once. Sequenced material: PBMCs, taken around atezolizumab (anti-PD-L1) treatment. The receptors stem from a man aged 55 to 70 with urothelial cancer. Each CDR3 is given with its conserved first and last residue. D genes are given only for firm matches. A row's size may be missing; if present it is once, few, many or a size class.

CDR3 protein: CASSQRTGSGTEAFF
CDR3 DNA: TGTGCCAGCAGCCAAAGGACAGGGAGCGGGACTGAAGCTTTCTTT
clone size: .
V gene: TRBV9
D gene: TRBD1
J gene: TRBJ1-1

CDR3 protein: CASSQDKGSGGRFPETQYF
CDR3 DNA: TGTGCCAGCAGCCAAGATAAGGGTAGCGGGGGGCGGTTTCCAGAGACCCAGTACTTC
clone size: .
V gene: TRBV4-2
D gene: TRBD2
J gene: TRBJ2-5

CDR3 protein: CASSLRTDSYEQYF
CDR3 DNA: TGTGCCAGCAGCTTGCGAACAGATTCATACGAGCAGTACTTC
clone size: .
V gene: TRBV5-4
D gene: .
J gene: TRBJ2-7

CDR3 protein: CASSTGLAGEAEQYF
CDR3 DNA: TGTGCCAGTAGTACCGGTCTAGCGGGGGAAGCCGAGCAGTACTTC
clone size: once
V gene: TRBV19
D gene: TRBD2
J gene: TRBJ2-7

CDR3 protein: CASSQLILNRGGEQYF
CDR3 DNA: TGTGCCAGCAGCCAACTGATCCTAAACAGGGGGGGCGAGCAGTACTTC
clone size: .
V gene: TRBV14
D gene: .
J gene: TRBJ2-7

CDR3 protein: CASSRPGTGLMNTGELFF
CDR3 DNA: TGTGCCAGCTCACGACCAGGGACAGGGCTTATGAACACCGGGGAGCTGTTTTTT
clone size: .
V gene: TRBV18
D gene: TRBD1
J gene: TRBJ2-2

CDR3 protein: CASSPKGPDEQYF
CDR3 DNA: TGTGCCAGCTCACCAAAGGGGCCAGACGAGCAGTACTTC
clone size: .
V gene: TRBV18
D gene: .
J gene: TRBJ2-7

CDR3 protein: CASRGNSYEQYF
CDR3 DNA: TGTGCCAGCAGGGGCAATTCCTACGAGCAGTACTTC
clone size: .
V gene: TRBV6-6
D gene: .
J gene: TRBJ2-7

CDR3 protein: CASNPSGGVYNEQFF
CDR3 DNA: TGTGCCAGCAACCCCAGCGGGGGGGTTTACAATGAGCAGTTCTTC
clone size: .
V gene: TRBV7-2
D gene: TRBD2
J gene: TRBJ2-1

CDR3 protein: CATSIRTGLFGYTF
CDR3 DNA: TGTGCCACCAGCATCCGGACAGGGTTATTCGGCTACACCTTC
clone size: .
V gene: TRBV15
D gene: TRBD1
J gene: TRBJ1-2

CDR3 protein: CASSELTGGGGELFF
CDR3 DNA: TGTGCCAGCAGTGAGTTGACAGGGGGCGGCGGGGAGCTGTTTTTT
clone size: few
V gene: TRBV2
D gene: TRBD1
J gene: TRBJ2-2

CDR3 protein: CASSQTGLPGGYTF
CDR3 DNA: TGTGCCAGCAGCCAGACAGGGTTGCCGGGGGGCTACACCTTC
clone size: .
V gene: TRBV5-4
D gene: TRBD1
J gene: TRBJ1-2

CDR3 protein: CASSYGQHNQPQHF
CDR3 DNA: TGTGCCAGCAGTTACGGGCAGCACAATCAGCCCCAGCATTTT
clone size: once
V gene: TRBV6-5
D gene: .
J gene: TRBJ1-5

CDR3 protein: CATSFGAGIQETQYF
CDR3 DNA: TGTGCCACCAGCTTTGGGGCAGGGATCCAAGAGACCCAGTACTTC
clone size: .
V gene: TRBV15
D gene: .
J gene: TRBJ2-5

CDR3 protein: CASSQDSSYEQYF
CDR3 DNA: TGTGCCAGCAGCCAGGACTCCTCCTACGAGCAGTACTTC
clone size: .
V gene: TRBV7-9
D gene: .
J gene: TRBJ2-7

CDR3 protein: CAAGTGELFF
CDR3 DNA: TGTGCCGCAGGGACCGGGGAGCTGTTTTTT
clone size: .
V gene: TRBV7-2
D gene: .
J gene: TRBJ2-2

CDR3 protein: CATSRVHRETEKLFF
CDR3 DNA: TGTGCCACCAGCAGAGTACACAGGGAAACTGAAAAACTGTTTTTT
clone size: .
V gene: TRBV15
D gene: .
J gene: TRBJ1-4

CDR3 protein: CASTAGADTQYF
CDR3 DNA: TGTGCCAGCACTGCCGGGGCAGATACGCAGTATTTT
clone size: .
V gene: TRBV2
D gene: .
J gene: TRBJ2-3

CDR3 protein: CASGDRRNTEAFF
CDR3 DNA: TGTGCCAGTGGGGACAGGCGGAACACTGAAGCTTTCTTT
clone size: .
V gene: TRBV19
D gene: TRBD1
J gene: TRBJ1-1

CDR3 protein: CASSLLSGTGGYEQYF
CDR3 DNA: TGTGCCAGCAGCTTATTAAGCGGGACAGGGGGCTACGAGCAGTACTTC
clone size: .
V gene: TRBV11-2
D gene: TRBD1
J gene: TRBJ2-7